This entry features one T cell receptor delta chain sequence. Its antigen remains unknown. This may be a read error, as it is one base from a much larger clone. This sample stems from a study of Vδ1+ human thymocytes. Whole-study findings and limits: Highly polyclonal TRG and TRD repertoires with Gaussian CDR3 length distributions appeared in thymus. Thymic delta-chain repertoires held about 20% Vdelta2 sequences and few Vdelta3, despite high sort purity. TRD repertoires were essentially private, unlike widely shared TRG clonotypes.

Thymocytes were sorted as CD3+ TCRVdelta1+ TCRVdelta2- after alphabeta T cell depletion. Sorted Vdelta1+ thymocytes were 98% to 99.6% pure. Sequences come from RNA converted to cDNA by reverse transcription. Pooled V-gene forward primers with one constant-region reverse primer generated the CDR3 amplicons by multiplex PCR. TCRdb fed the multiplex PCR reads into CATT to redo clone calling. The sample yields tens of thousands of delta-chain clones, around 28% seen once. This CDR3 comprises 15 residues. The V end lost 0 bases, the J end lost 6 bases, and 14 bases lay between the germline ends. Germline CDR1 and CDR2: TSWWSYY and QGS.

This chain links TRDV1 with TRDJ1; no firm D call. The receptor was derived from a boy under three years old who had congenital heart surgery. Sample: Vdelta1+ gamma-delta thymocytes from the thymus. Subset indicated: FACS-sorted CD3+ TCRalphabeta- TCRVdelta1+ TCRVdelta2- thymocytes. The CDR3 nucleotides read TGTGCTCTTGGGGAACTAAACCGAGAGTTGAATAAACTCATCTTT. It encodes CALGELNRELNKLIF.